This T cell receptor (beta chain) was identified during a study of HIV-infected patients and healthy controls. This clonotype showed up many times. Whole blood was used without fractionation, so all unsorted peripheral T cells were included. 500 ng RNA was reverse transcribed with alpha and beta constant-region primers. Separate chain-specific third strand synthesis with multiplexing indices produced the alpha and beta libraries. TCRdb re-called the 5' RACE reads with MiXCR, one entry per CDR3 protein. Of more than 15,000 distinct CDR3 sequences in the sample, around 5% were seen once. V was cut by 6 bases and J by 2 bases, with 15 bases left in between. Germline loops: CDR1 ENHRY, CDR2 SYGVKD. This CDR3 is built from 15 residues.

The chain uses TRBV10-3 and TRBJ2-3; weak D call: TRBD2 (7 bases). Source material: blood. The sequence came from an adult in good health. CDR3 in DNA: TGTGCCATCAGGGGGGGGGCTAGCGCCACAGATACGCAGTATTTT. Residues: CAIRGGASATDTQYF.